This TCR beta chain was observed in a study of blood T cell repertoires in COVID-19. As for the study in general: PBMCs, B-cell-depleted T cells, or T cells provided the cDNA or gDNA that made up the material.

The authors' processing: Amplification of reference gene primers was used by the study to estimate nucleated cell counts. Profiled with immunoSEQ multiplex PCR; TCRdb holds only in-frame clones, not every one. V and J calls and clone size are as listed in that table; D and trimming were resolved from the DNA. The data show about 110,000 clones, 70% to 90% seen once. The CDR3 extends over 14 amino acids. The V end was cut by 7 bases, the J end by 1 base, with 13 bases between. Per the germline V gene, CDR1 is SEHNR and CDR2 is FQNEAQ (reference sequence). The material sequenced was peripheral blood. The chain joins TRBV7-9 to TRBJ1-1, with a tentative D call TRBD1 (6 bases). The source is a human donor in a cohort sampled during active COVID-19. The CDR3 nucleotides are TGTGCCAGCACACCGGACAGACAGAACACTGAAGCTTTCTTT. Its protein product is CASTPDRQNTEAFF.